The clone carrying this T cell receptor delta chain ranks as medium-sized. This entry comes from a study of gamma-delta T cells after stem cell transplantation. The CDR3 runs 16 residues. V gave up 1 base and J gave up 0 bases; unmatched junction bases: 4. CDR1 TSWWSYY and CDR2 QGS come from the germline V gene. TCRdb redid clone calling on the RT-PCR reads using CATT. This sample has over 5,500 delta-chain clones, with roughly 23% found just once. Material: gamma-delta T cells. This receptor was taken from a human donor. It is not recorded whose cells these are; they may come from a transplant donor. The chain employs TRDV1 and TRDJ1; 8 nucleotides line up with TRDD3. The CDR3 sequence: CALGEPLGDYTDKLIF. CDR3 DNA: TGTGCTCTTGGGGAACCCCTGGGGGACTACACCGATAAACTCATCTTT.